The T cell receptor (beta chain) described here comes from a study of cytomegalovirus exposure and HLA in healthy donors. In the case of this clone: The antigen remains undetermined.

Overall study findings and caveats: With later analysis, a missense DCLRE1C variant became linked to TCR beta V- and J-gene trimming. Accurate predictions that matched the HLA-A and HLA-B alleles of most subjects were reportedly made from TCR beta sequences. Analysis performed later found roughly 17,000 TCR beta sequences associated with HLA alleles at 0.05 false discovery rate.

The PCR made use of 60 Vbeta and 13 Jbeta primers. Data came from immunoSEQ multiplex PCR; TCRdb stores just in-frame clones and leaves some out. This table holds approximately 170,000 clones, 65% to 85% found once. This CDR3 has 14 amino acids. CDR1 and CDR2 (germline): MNHNS, SASEGT. V was pared by 6 bases and J by 7 bases, with 5 bases of the junction left unmatched. The rearrangement uses TRBV6-1 and TRBJ1-6, with 8 bases identical to TRBD1. Input material: PBMCs. The origin of this receptor is a woman aged 35 to 49 in good health and CMV-seropositive. The CDR3 DNA reads TGTGCCAGCAGAGGGACAGGACCGAATTCACCCCTCCACTTT. Its protein product is CASRGTGPNSPLHF.